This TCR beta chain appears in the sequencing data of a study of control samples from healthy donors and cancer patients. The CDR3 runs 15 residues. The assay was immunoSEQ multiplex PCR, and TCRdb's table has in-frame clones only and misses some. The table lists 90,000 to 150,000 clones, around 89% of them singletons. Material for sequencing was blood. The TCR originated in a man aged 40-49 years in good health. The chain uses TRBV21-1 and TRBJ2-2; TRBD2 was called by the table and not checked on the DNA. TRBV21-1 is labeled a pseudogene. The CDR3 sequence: CASSKRGDWTGELFF. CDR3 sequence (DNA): TGTGCCAGCAGCAAACGGGGGGACTGGACCGGGGAGCTGTTTTTT.